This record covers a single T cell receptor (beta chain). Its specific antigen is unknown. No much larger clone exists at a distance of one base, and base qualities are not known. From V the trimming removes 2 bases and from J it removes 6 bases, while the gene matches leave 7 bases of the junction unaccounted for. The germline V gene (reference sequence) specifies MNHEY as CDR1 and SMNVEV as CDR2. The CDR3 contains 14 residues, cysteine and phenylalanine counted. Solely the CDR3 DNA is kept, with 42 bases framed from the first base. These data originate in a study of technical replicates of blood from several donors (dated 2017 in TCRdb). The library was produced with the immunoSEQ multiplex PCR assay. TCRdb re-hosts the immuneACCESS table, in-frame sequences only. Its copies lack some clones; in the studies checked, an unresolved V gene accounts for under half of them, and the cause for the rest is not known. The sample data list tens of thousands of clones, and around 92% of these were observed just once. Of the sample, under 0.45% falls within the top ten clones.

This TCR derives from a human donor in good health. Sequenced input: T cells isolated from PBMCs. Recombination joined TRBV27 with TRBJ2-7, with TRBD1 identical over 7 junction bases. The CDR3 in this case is CASSLVATGPEQYF. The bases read TGTGCCAGCAGTTTAGTCGCGACAGGGCCCGAGCAGTACTTC.